A selection of T cell receptor beta chains follows, all from one sample in a study of cytomegalovirus exposure and HLA in healthy donors. Libraries were prepared by immunoSEQ multiplex PCR; TCRdb keeps only in-frame clonotypes and omits some of them. The sample has 50,000 to 80,000 clones; around 89% are singletons. The sequenced material came from PBMCs. The source is a woman aged 18-30 years in good health and CMV-seronegative. CDR3s include the opening cysteine and the closing phenylalanine or tryptophan. Each record gives: V gene, D gene, clone size, J gene, CDR3 protein, CDR3 DNA. The D gene is left open where the match is weak. Not all rows give a size; the values are once, few, many and, for expanded clones, a class.

V: TRBV4-1
D: TRBD1
size: NA
J: TRBJ1-2
CDR3: CASSQRQGGGYTF
DNA: TGCGCCAGCAGCCAACGACAGGGAGGCGGCTACACCTTC

V: TRBV18
D: TRBD1
size: few
J: TRBJ2-3
CDR3: CASSTSRDRGPDTQYF
DNA: TGTGCCAGCTCGACATCCCGGGACAGGGGTCCAGATACGCAGTATTTT

V: TRBV2
D: TRBD2
size: NA
J: TRBJ2-1
CDR3: CASSVERGGPNEQFF
DNA: TGTGCCAGCAGTGTGGAGCGGGGGGGCCCCAATGAGCAGTTCTTC

V: TRBV7-2
D: TRBD2
size: few
J: TRBJ2-1
CDR3: CASRDTSGGNEQFF
DNA: TGTGCCAGCAGGGACACTAGCGGGGGCAATGAGCAGTTCTTC

V: TRBV7-3
D: TRBD2
size: NA
J: TRBJ2-2
CDR3: CASSLDILAGDGGELFF
DNA: TGTGCCAGCAGCTTAGACATCCTAGCGGGGGATGGCGGGGAGCTGTTTTTT

V: TRBV9
D: TRBD2
size: NA
J: TRBJ2-3
CDR3: CASSVAAVAGTDTQYF
DNA: TGTGCCAGCAGCGTAGCTGCGGTAGCGGGAACAGATACGCAGTATTTT

V: TRBV19
D: NA
size: NA
J: TRBJ1-5
CDR3: CASSIEDRYQPQHF
DNA: TGTGCCAGTAGTATAGAGGACAGATATCAGCCCCAGCATTTT

V: TRBV30
D: NA
size: once
J: TRBJ2-3
CDR3: CAWSVRPGGTDTQYF
DNA: TGTGCCTGGAGTGTACGGCCCGGGGGCACAGATACGCAGTATTTT

V: TRBV19
D: NA
size: once
J: TRBJ2-1
CDR3: CASSVWGPAGNEQFF
DNA: TGTGCCAGTAGTGTATGGGGACCTGCGGGGAATGAGCAGTTCTTC

V: TRBV6-5
D: NA
size: NA
J: TRBJ2-3
CDR3: CASRWSYSTDTQYF
DNA: TGTGCCAGCAGATGGAGCTACTCCACAGATACGCAGTATTTT

V: TRBV19
D: NA
size: NA
J: TRBJ1-3
CDR3: CASRAYSGNTIYF
DNA: TGTGCCAGTAGAGCCTACTCTGGAAACACCATATATTTT

V: TRBV15
D: NA
size: NA
J: TRBJ1-4
CDR3: CATSRDRGGRGEKLFF
DNA: TGTGCCACCAGCAGGGACAGAGGGGGAAGGGGGGAAAAACTGTTTTTT

V: TRBV2
D: NA
size: NA
J: TRBJ2-7
CDR3: CASTITQAPGNEQYF
DNA: TGTGCCAGCACCATTACACAGGCCCCAGGAAACGAGCAGTACTTC

V: TRBV5-1
D: NA
size: NA
J: TRBJ1-6
CDR3: CASSLAGRGSPLHF
DNA: TGCGCCAGCAGCTTGGCTGGGAGGGGATCACCCCTCCACTTT

V: TRBV9
D: TRBD2
size: NA
J: TRBJ2-1
CDR3: CASSGSGTSTNEQFF
DNA: TGTGCCAGCAGCGGATCCGGGACTAGCACCAATGAGCAGTTCTTC

V: TRBV28
D: TRBD1
size: once
J: TRBJ1-5
CDR3: CASSRTGISNQPQHF
DNA: TGTGCCAGCAGTCGGACAGGGATTAGCAATCAGCCCCAGCATTTT

V: TRBV7-3
D: NA
size: NA
J: TRBJ2-6
CDR3: CASSRALSGANVLTF
DNA: TGTGCCAGCAGCCGAGCGTTATCCGGGGCCAACGTCCTGACTTTC

V: TRBV5-1
D: NA
size: NA
J: TRBJ1-1
CDR3: CASTPGARTEAFF
DNA: TGCGCCAGCACGCCAGGGGCGCGGACTGAAGCTTTCTTT

V: TRBV5-6
D: NA
size: NA
J: TRBJ1-3
CDR3: CASSFRRRGNTIYF
DNA: TGTGCCAGCAGCTTCCGTAGGAGGGGAAACACCATATATTTT

V: TRBV25-1
D: TRBD1
size: NA
J: TRBJ2-7
CDR3: CASSEFSGTGGGEQYF
DNA: TGTGCCAGCAGTGAATTTTCCGGGACAGGTGGAGGCGAGCAGTACTTC

V: TRBV4-1
D: NA
size: NA
J: TRBJ1-4
CDR3: CASASTGVDEKLFF
DNA: TGCGCCAGCGCTTCGACGGGGGTGGATGAAAAACTGTTTTTT

V: TRBV7-6
D: TRBD1
size: once
J: TRBJ2-7
CDR3: CASSLDAGGGYEQYF
DNA: TGTGCCAGCAGCTTAGATGCAGGGGGCGGCTACGAGCAGTACTTC

V: TRBV30
D: TRBD1
size: NA
J: TRBJ1-1
CDR3: CAWNFGQGAMNTEAFF
DNA: TGTGCCTGGAATTTCGGACAGGGGGCTATGAACACTGAAGCTTTCTTT

V: TRBV16
D: TRBD1
size: NA
J: TRBJ1-1
CDR3: CASSQIPPKGEGAEGVTEAFF
DNA: TGTGCCAGCAGCCAAATCCCCCCTAAGGGTGAGGGGGCGGAGGGTGTTACTGAAGCTTTCTTT

V: TRBV19
D: NA
size: NA
J: TRBJ1-2
CDR3: CASKGEGYGYTF
DNA: TGTGCCAGTAAAGGGGAAGGTTATGGCTACACCTTC

V: TRBV29-1
D: NA
size: NA
J: TRBJ2-3
CDR3: CSVPGHTYF
DNA: TGCAGCGTTCCAGGCCATACGTATTTT

V: TRBV10-3
D: NA
size: once
J: TRBJ2-1
CDR3: CAISFEDSDLNEQFF
DNA: TGTGCCATCAGTTTTGAGGATAGCGATTTGAATGAGCAGTTCTTC

V: TRBV5-1
D: NA
size: NA
J: TRBJ1-2
CDR3: CASSLDLGRGTLGGYTF
DNA: TGCGCCAGCAGCTTGGATCTAGGCCGTGGTACCCTCGGAGGCTACACCTTC

V: TRBV7-8
D: NA
size: once
J: TRBJ1-6
CDR3: CASSLRTDNSPLHF
DNA: TGTGCCAGCAGCTTAAGGACAGATAATTCACCCCTCCACTTT

V: TRBV19
D: NA
size: NA
J: TRBJ2-2
CDR3: CASSMFSLNTGELFF
DNA: TGTGCCAGTAGTATGTTCAGTTTGAACACCGGGGAGCTGTTTTTT

V: TRBV11-2
D: TRBD2
size: NA
J: TRBJ2-7
CDR3: CASSFGGRALDEQYF
DNA: TGTGCCAGCAGCTTCGGCGGGAGGGCCTTGGACGAGCAGTACTTC

V: TRBV5-1
D: TRBD1
size: NA
J: TRBJ2-7
CDR3: CASTLTGNSYEQYF
DNA: TGCGCCAGCACCCTGACAGGGAACAGTTACGAGCAGTACTTC

V: TRBV25-1
D: TRBD1
size: NA
J: TRBJ2-2
CDR3: CASSPGDRYTGELFF
DNA: TGTGCCAGCAGTCCCGGGGACAGGTACACCGGGGAGCTGTTTTTT

V: TRBV18
D: TRBD1
size: NA
J: TRBJ2-7
CDR3: CASSRTGAYEQYF
DNA: TGTGCCAGCTCGCGGACAGGGGCCTACGAGCAGTACTTC

V: TRBV5-1
D: TRBD2
size: once
J: TRBJ2-3
CDR3: CASSLLAGGVTDTQYF
DNA: TGCGCCAGCAGCTTACTAGCGGGGGGGGTCACAGATACGCAGTATTTT

V: TRBV6-1
D: NA
size: NA
J: TRBJ1-2
CDR3: CAASVQGGGYTF
DNA: TGTGCCGCCAGCGTCCAGGGAGGTGGCTACACCTTC

V: TRBV12-5
D: TRBD1
size: few
J: TRBJ2-7
CDR3: CASGLVLGTGSDYEQYF
DNA: TGTGCTAGTGGTTTGGTACTCGGGACAGGGAGTGACTACGAGCAGTACTTC

V: TRBV29-1
D: NA
size: NA
J: TRBJ1-2
CDR3: CSVSDYGYTF
DNA: TGCAGCGTTTCTGACTATGGCTACACCTTC

V: TRBV30
D: NA
size: NA
J: TRBJ2-7
CDR3: CAWTQRAGFTYEQYF
DNA: TGTGCCTGGACCCAGAGGGCGGGATTTACGTACGAGCAGTACTTC

V: TRBV27
D: TRBD1
size: once
J: TRBJ2-5
CDR3: CASSPGTGVYQETQYF
DNA: TGTGCCAGCAGTCCCGGGACAGGCGTGTACCAAGAGACCCAGTACTTC

V: TRBV27
D: NA
size: NA
J: TRBJ2-1
CDR3: CASSVTLGDIYNEQFF
DNA: TGTGCCAGCAGCGTAACATTAGGGGACATATACAATGAGCAGTTCTTC

V: TRBV2
D: TRBD1
size: NA
J: TRBJ1-5
CDR3: CASSPTGNNQPQHF
DNA: TGTGCCAGCAGCCCGACAGGGAACAATCAGCCCCAGCATTTT

V: TRBV5-1
D: NA
size: NA
J: TRBJ2-5
CDR3: CASSFWPQETQYF
DNA: TGCGCCAGCAGCTTTTGGCCCCAAGAGACCCAGTACTTC

V: TRBV7-3
D: TRBD2
size: NA
J: TRBJ2-1
CDR3: CASSLRGGLAENEQFF
DNA: TGTGCCAGCAGCTTAAGGGGAGGACTAGCCGAGAATGAGCAGTTCTTC

V: TRBV4-2
D: TRBD2
size: NA
J: TRBJ2-5
CDR3: CASSQPPGGGRTPRAQYF
DNA: TGTGCCAGCAGCCAGCCCCCCGGCGGCGGGAGAACCCCCAGGGCCCAGTACTTC

V: TRBV7-9
D: TRBD2
size: once
J: TRBJ2-7
CDR3: CASSLGASGTYEQYF
DNA: TGTGCCAGCAGCTTAGGGGCTAGCGGGACCTACGAGCAGTACTTC

V: TRBV9
D: NA
size: few
J: TRBJ2-5
CDR3: CASSVAGETQYF
DNA: TGTGCCAGCAGCGTAGCTGGCGAGACCCAGTACTTC

V: TRBV5-6
D: NA
size: NA
J: TRBJ2-7
CDR3: CASSSPGAYEQYF
DNA: TGTGCCAGCAGCTCTCCGGGGGCCTACGAGCAGTACTTC

V: TRBV9
D: NA
size: NA
J: TRBJ2-3
CDR3: CASSVGIRGSTDTQYF
DNA: TGTGCCAGCAGCGTAGGTATCCGAGGAAGCACAGATACGCAGTATTTT

V: TRBV18
D: NA
size: NA
J: TRBJ1-1
CDR3: CASSPTPRVQGNTEAFF
DNA: TGTGCCAGCTCACCCACCCCCAGGGTGCAGGGGAACACTGAAGCTTTCTTT